This T cell receptor (beta chain) emerged from a study of shared clonotypes between healthy human individuals. The overall study: A donor's plate count was three for CD4 naive and three for CD4 memory; CD8 naive had two and CD8 memory one.

Whole-study findings and limits: When naive CD4 clonotypes were compared across a few donors, about 4.8% were shared. Clonotypes shared by all four sorted-subset donors had higher generation probabilities than non-shared clonotypes.

The CDR3 consists of 13 residues. CDR1 and CDR2 from the germline V gene are SNHLY and FYNNEI. V was pared by 1 base and J by 3 bases, with 7 bases between. This clone was found once. What it binds is not known. Assay: immunoSEQ multiplex PCR; the TCRdb copy retains only in-frame clones and omits some. The data contain about 730,000 clones, around 70% of them singletons. Sequenced: memory CD4+ T cells sorted from blood. Subset of the sample: CD45RA-negative fraction. The receptor's source is a woman aged 25 to 39 in good health. The chain carries TRBV2 and TRBJ2-7; D not resolved. In nucleotides, the CDR3 is TGTGCCAGCAGTGAAGTCCAATTCTACGAGCAGTACTTC. Translated, it gives CASSEVQFYEQYF.